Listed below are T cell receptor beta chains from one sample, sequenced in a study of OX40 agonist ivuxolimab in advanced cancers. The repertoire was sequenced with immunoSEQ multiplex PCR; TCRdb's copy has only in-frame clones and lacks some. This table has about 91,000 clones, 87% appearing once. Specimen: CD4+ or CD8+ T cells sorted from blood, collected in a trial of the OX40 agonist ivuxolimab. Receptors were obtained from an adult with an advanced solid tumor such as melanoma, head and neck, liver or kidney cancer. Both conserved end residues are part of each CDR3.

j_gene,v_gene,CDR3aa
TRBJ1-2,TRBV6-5,CASSSRDRVDGYTF
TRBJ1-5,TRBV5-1,CASSLGQGDQPQHF
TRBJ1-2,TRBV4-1,CASSETANYGYTF
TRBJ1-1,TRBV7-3,CASSLTTNTEAFF
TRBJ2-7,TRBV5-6,CASSSLGGGDYEQYF
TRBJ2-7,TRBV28,CASSLWSSGGASYEQYF
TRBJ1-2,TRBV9,CASSVRPGKDYGYTF
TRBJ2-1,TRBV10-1,CASSEGATANEQFF
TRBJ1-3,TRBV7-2,CASLSSGLVNTIYF
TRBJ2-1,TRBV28,CASRKGLAGGLNYNEQFF
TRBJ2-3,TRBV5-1,CASSFGGRTDTQYF
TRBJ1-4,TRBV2,CASSEYEEKLFF
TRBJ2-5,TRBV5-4,CASSLRTSGGGLQYF
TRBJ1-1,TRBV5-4,CASSLDRFEAFF
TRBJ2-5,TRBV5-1,CASSLSQETQYF
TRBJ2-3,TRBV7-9,CASSLAVDMSDTQYF
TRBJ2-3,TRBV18,CASSQLVGGSEYTQYF
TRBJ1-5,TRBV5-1,CASSRTGTQFNQPQHF
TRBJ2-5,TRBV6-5,CASSTTGNQETQYF
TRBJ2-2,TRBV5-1,CASSRTDRGRANTGELFF
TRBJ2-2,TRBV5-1,CASSLRTGGTTGELFF
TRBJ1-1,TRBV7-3,CASSLERDRAGAFF
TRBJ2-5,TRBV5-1,CASSPGQGGETQYF
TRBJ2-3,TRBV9,CASSNRRGGATDTQYF
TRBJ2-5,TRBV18,CASSLKGLETQYF
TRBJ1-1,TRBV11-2,CASRGQSYTEAFF
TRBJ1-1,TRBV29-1,CSVEDWAAGAPEAFF
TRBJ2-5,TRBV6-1,CASMARQETQYF
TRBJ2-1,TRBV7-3,CASSFLTSSYNEQFF
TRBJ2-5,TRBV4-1,CASSPGDQETQYF
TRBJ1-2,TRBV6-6,CASSQDRGISNYGYTF
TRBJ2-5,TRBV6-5,CASSRTEKETQYF
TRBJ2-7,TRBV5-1,CASSLEGTYEQYF
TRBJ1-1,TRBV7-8,CASSVEGRYTEAFF
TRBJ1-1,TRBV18,CASSPSRVDTEAFF
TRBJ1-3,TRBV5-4,CASSTGGDSGNTIYF
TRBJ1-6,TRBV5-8,CASTSGWRRISPLHF
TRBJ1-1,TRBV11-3,CASSLDPGTEAFF
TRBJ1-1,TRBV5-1,CASSLAWTGVNTEAFF
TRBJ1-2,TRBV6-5,CASRPSGYHEGYTF
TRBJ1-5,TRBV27,CASSFRDQPQHF
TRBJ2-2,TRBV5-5,CASSLGGQLTGELFF
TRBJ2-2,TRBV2,CASKRQVNTGELFF
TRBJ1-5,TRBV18,CASSPPGGTVGQPQHF
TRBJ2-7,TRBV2,CASSRLYEQYF
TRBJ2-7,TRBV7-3,CASSTGTSYEQYF
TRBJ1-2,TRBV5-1,CASSLVDNPGVGGYTF
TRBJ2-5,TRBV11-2,CASSLGGGQETQYF
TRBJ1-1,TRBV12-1,CASSARQLKPEAFF
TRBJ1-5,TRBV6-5,CASSRLSNQPQHF
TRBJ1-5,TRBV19,CASSPRNHDSNQPQHF
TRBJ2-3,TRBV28,CASTEGDNLRTDTQYF
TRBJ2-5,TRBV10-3,CAISTGTGGETQYF